This T cell receptor beta chain was captured in a study of a mutant IDH1 vaccine in newly diagnosed glioma (TCRdb year 2021). Notes on the research overall: Eight vaccinations were administered to patients in weeks 1, 3, 5, 7, 11, 15, 19 and 23, corresponding to visits V03 through V10. In the chemotherapy-containing groups, vaccination started alongside temozolomide cycles, whereas in patients who had radiotherapy alone it started 4-6 weeks after radiotherapy. Of the roughly 34 treated patients, approximately 62% were male and 37.5% were female, and the mean age was roughly 38 years. Before enrollment, patients had received standard therapy of radiotherapy alone, temozolomide alone, or radiochemotherapy with temozolomide; most received the combination. Six visits were used for peripheral blood collection: V03 (baseline), V05, V07, V10, V12 and V13. Longitudinal TCRB deep sequencing was done for some 26 treated patients, wherever samples were available for exploratory analyses. What the study reported, not specific to this receptor: Availability determined which PBMC samples were chosen for TCRB deep sequencing. Across multiple MHC alleles, vaccine-induced immune responses were seen in 90% to 95% of patients. According to the authors, sample limitations meant that analyses of patient blood samples could not be reproduced. Changes in the top peripheral T cell clonotypes picked up by TCRB sequencing did not appear to be linked to pseudoprogression.

Counted from cysteine to phenylalanine, this CDR3 has 14 amino acids. Only the CDR3 part of the read is kept: 42 bases, read in frame from the first base. The germline V gene gives CDR1 as MNHEY and CDR2 as SVGAGI. V was cut back by 0 bases and J by 2 bases, leaving a gap of 8 bases between them. The time point label here, explained by the study, means: week 11, during vaccination. A 20-mer mutant IDH1 peptide at 300 micrograms in Montanide made up each vaccine dose, which was injected subcutaneously together with topical imiquimod. Donors had newly diagnosed WHO grade 3 or 4 IDH1-mutant astrocytomas with loss of nuclear ATRX. The samples were drawn from NOA16, a multicentre, single-arm, open-label phase I trial in Germany that tested a mutant IDH1 peptide vaccine in humans for the first time. Genomic DNA for TCRB sequencing was extracted from EDTA blood using the DNeasy Blood and Tissue Kit. This clone was seen just once. Its antigen remains unidentified. Nothing much larger sits one base from this clone, and base qualities are not available.

The protocol used for the library was the immunoSEQ multiplex PCR assay. Rearranged TCR beta chain sequences were amplified using the hsTCRB Kit according to the manufacturer's protocol. An Illumina MiSeq was used to sequence the TCRB libraries. As for the original processing: Demultiplexing, trimming and gene mapping were performed with the kit vendor's proprietary platform. In TCRdb, the immuneACCESS table is reduced to in-frame sequences with V and J assigned. These tables do not hold every clone; where another copy was compared, an unresolved V gene accounts for under half, and the others remain unexplained. V, J and clone size were drawn from that table, and D and trimming were deduced from the DNA. This sample has fewer than 45,000 clones in its table, and over 80% of those were observed once. Of the sample, 2% to 2.5% falls within the top ten clones.

This clonotype was obtained from a man aged 35-49 years with glioma. Sequencing used PBMCs, obtained from a glioma patient whose treatment included an IDH1 peptide vaccine. The rearrangement joined TRBV6-5 to TRBJ2-7; perhaps TRBD2 is the D gene, with 6 bases matching. The base sequence is TGTGCCAGCAGTTACTCGTGGGGGGCCTACGAGCAGTACTTC. This sequence encodes CASSYSWGAYEQYF.